The sample holds a few counts of the clone carrying this T cell receptor beta chain. Its antigen is currently unknown. The V and J ends lost 6 bases and 3 bases respectively, with 6 bases between them. This CDR3 contains 11 residues. The germline V gene encodes CDR1 MNHNS and CDR2 SASEGT. The sample originates from a study of cytomegalovirus exposure and HLA in healthy donors. Study-wide background: Earlier work reported 100 million to 130 million unique TCR beta sequences from about 180 million T cells. Notes on the study in general: Being productive about 90% or about 30% of the time was typical of most TCR beta V segments in an earlier analysis.

Primers included in the PCR were 60 Vbeta and 13 Jbeta primers. Method: immunoSEQ multiplex PCR; TCRdb's copy keeps in-frame clones and lacks some. The sample lists more than 95,000 clones; 83% were seen once. This receptor was obtained from a woman aged 35 to 49 in good health and CMV-seropositive. Sequenced input: PBMCs. The chain recombines TRBV6-1 with TRBJ2-7; D may be TRBD1 (5 bases). The CDR3 nucleotides read TGTGCCAGCAGGGGGCTCTACGAGCAGTACTTC. The encoded protein is CASRGLYEQYF.